These 20 T cell receptor beta chains were all obtained from the same sample, sequenced in a study of blood T cell repertoires in COVID-19. Method: immunoSEQ multiplex PCR; TCRdb's copy keeps in-frame clones and lacks some. The table lists some 120,000 clones, approximately 88% of them singletons, with 9.5% to 15% in the top ten. The sequencing input was peripheral blood. Every receptor here comes from a woman aged 30 to 39 who had recovered from COVID-19.

V is TRBV5-4 and J is TRBJ2-5; D might be TRBD2 (7 bases). V was cut by 1 base and J by 5 bases, with 15 bases left in between. This CDR3 has 15 residues. The germline V gene encodes CDR1 SGHNT and CDR2 YYREEE (reference sequence). In DNA, the CDR3 is TGTGCCAGCAGCTTGCTTGGCGGGGGCGGGGAGACCCAGTACTTC. It is translated as CASSLLGGGGETQYF.

The chain combines TRBV4-1 with TRBJ1-1, with D possibly matching TRBD1 (6 bases). Trimming took 4 bases from V and 5 from J, leaving 11 bases between them. The CDR3 contains 13 residues. CDR1 and CDR2 (germline): MGHRA, YSYEKL. CDR3 DNA: TGCGCCAGCAGCCCCACAGGGATTACTGAAGCTTTCTTT. It is translated as CASSPTGITEAFF.

This chain joins TRBV7-9 and TRBJ2-2; 8 nucleotides align to TRBD1. The CDR3 totals 18 residues. The V and J ends lost 4 bases and 1 base, in that order; junction bases with no gene match: 11. The germline gives CDR1 SEHNR, CDR2 FQNEAQ (reference sequence). DNA of the CDR3: TGTGCCAGCAGCTCCCTTACCCGGACAGGGAAGAACACCGGGGAGCTGTTTTTT. Translation gives CASSSLTRTGKNTGELFF. Variable domain in full (rest from reference TRBV7-9 and TRBJ2-2): DTGVSQNPRHKITKRGQNVTFRCDPISEHNRLYWYRQTLGQGPEFLTYFQNEAQLEKSRLLSDRFSAERPKGSFSTLEIQRTEQGDSAMYLCASSSLTRTGKNTGELFFGEGSRLTVL.

The chain uses TRBV19 and TRBJ2-2; D possibly corresponds to TRBD2 (7 bases). The V gene lost 1 base and the J gene lost 4 bases, with 13 bases spanning the gap. CDR3 length equals 16 residues. Germline V CDR1 and CDR2: LNHDA, SQIVND (reference sequence). CDR3: CASSIVGGATTGELFF. The CDR3 DNA reads as TGTGCCAGTAGTATAGTAGGGGGGGCGACCACCGGGGAGCTGTTTTTT.

This chain connects TRBV11-1 to TRBJ2-3; perhaps TRBD1 as D (6 bases). CDR3 length: 15 amino acids. Germline values: CDR1 SGHAT, CDR2 FQDESV (reference sequence). Trimming pared 5 bases from V and 3 bases from J, leaving 15 bases between. The chain's CDR3 is CASSQRTERTDTQYF. For the CDR3, the DNA is TGTGCCAGCAGCCAACGGACAGAGAGGACAGATACGCAGTATTTT.

V gene TRBV2 combines with J gene TRBJ1-5, with unresolved D. V lost 3 bases and J 1 base, leaving 13 bases between the germline ends. The CDR3 loop spans 16 amino acids. Germline lookup yields CDR1 SNHLY and CDR2 FYNNEI. CDR3 nucleotide sequence: TGTGCCAGCAGTGAGCGGGGTGCCACAAGCAATCAGCCCCAGCATTTT. It codes for CASSERGATSNQPQHF.

For this clone: Other DNA sequences from this sample encode an identical CDR3 as well. The rearrangement links TRBV11-3 to TRBJ2-5; no clear D. Deletions cut 2 bases from V and 3 bases from J, with 10 bases between. The CDR3 runs 14 residues. Germline lookup yields CDR1 SGHNT and CDR2 YENEEA. This CDR3 is CASSLRGKEETQYF. In DNA form, the CDR3 reads TGTGCCAGCAGCTTACGCGGAAAGGAAGAGACCCAGTACTTC.

The chain employs TRBV6-5 and TRBJ1-1; D may be TRBD1 (6 bases). The CDR3 is 13 residues long. Deletions cut 11 bases from V and 4 bases from J, with 17 bases between. Germline loops: CDR1 MNHEY, CDR2 SVGAGI. The CDR3 DNA reads TGTGCCGTCAGTCACAGGGAGGGCACTGAAGCTTTCTTT. This encodes CAVSHREGTEAFF.

This clone occurred a few times. The V gene is TRBV12-3 or TRBV12-4, the J gene TRBJ1-1; D gene uncertain. Between the trimmed V and J ends, which lost 6 bases and 6 bases, there was a span of 11 bases. There are 12 residues in the CDR3. The CDR3 protein is CASSPRMAEAFF. CDR3 in DNA: TGTGCCAGCAGCCCCAGGATGGCTGAAGCTTTCTTT.

This chain uses TRBV7-9 with TRBJ1-4; D might be TRBD1 (5 bases). The CDR3 is 15 amino acids. Germline V CDR1 and CDR2: SEHNR, FQNEAQ (reference sequence). Trimming took 5 bases from V and 6 from J, leaving 16 bases between them. The CDR3 loop is CASSTLGPGHEKLFF. The CDR3, as DNA: TGTGCCAGCAGCACCTTAGGGCCAGGGCATGAAAAACTGTTTTTT.

CDR3 in DNA: TGTGCCAGCAGCTTGGATGGGGAGCCCATCTATAATTCACCCCTCCACTTT. This codes for CASSLDGEPIYNSPLHF. J is TRBJ1-6 and V is TRBV5-4; D call uncertain. The CDR3 runs to 17 residues. Trimming left V 0 bases short and J 3 bases short, with 13 bases between. The germline V gene has CDR1 SGHNT and CDR2 YYREEE (reference sequence).

The chain links TRBV5-4 to TRBJ1-1; 7 nucleotides align to TRBD1. Trimming took 4 bases from V and 5 from J; bases not matched to a gene: 5. This CDR3 has 13 amino acids. From germline, CDR1 is SGHNT and CDR2 YYREEE (reference sequence). The CDR3: CASSTDRWTEAFF. CDR3 coding DNA: TGTGCCAGCAGCACGGACAGGTGGACTGAAGCTTTCTTT.

The gene calls are TRBV19 and TRBJ2-5; 8 nucleotides line up with TRBD2. From germline, CDR1 is LNHDA and CDR2 SQIVND (reference sequence). V was clipped by 5 bases and J by 3 bases; unmatched bases: 2. There are 13 residues in the CDR3. CDR3 in amino acids: CASSVSGEETQYF. In DNA, the CDR3 is TGTGCCAGTAGTGTTAGCGGGGAAGAGACCCAGTACTTC.

The chain couples TRBV4-1 to TRBJ2-1, with 8 bases aligning to TRBD2. CDR1 is MGHRA, CDR2 YSYEKL, per germline. CDR3 length: 15 residues. V was clipped by 6 bases and J by 0 bases; unmatched bases: 4. CDR3 coding DNA: TGCGCCAGCAGTCCAAGCGGGAGCTCCTACAATGAGCAGTTCTTC. Encoded protein: CASSPSGSSYNEQFF.

The V gene is TRBV18, the J gene TRBJ1-4; 9 bases line up with TRBD1. V gave up 3 bases and J gave up 7 bases; unmatched junction bases: 12. The germline V gene has CDR1 KGHSH and CDR2 LQKENI. The CDR3 sequence is 17 residues long. CDR3 in amino acids: CASSPGTGKGLSEKLFF. CDR3 DNA sequence: TGTGCCAGCTCACCTGGGACAGGGAAAGGATTGAGTGAAAAACTGTTTTTT.

The chain uses TRBV7-6 and TRBJ1-1; D remains unclear. The germline V gene encodes CDR1 SGHVS and CDR2 FNYEAQ. The CDR3 sequence is 16 residues long. V was cut by 2 bases and J by 0 bases, with 13 bases left in between. Here the CDR3 reads CASSLTVTSMNTEAFF. The CDR3 DNA sequence: TGTGCCAGCAGCTTAACGGTCACCTCGATGAACACTGAAGCTTTCTTT.

The J gene is TRBJ2-3, the V gene TRBV2, with TRBD2 matching over 8 bases. The germline V gene has CDR1 SNHLY and CDR2 FYNNEI. Trimming took 4 bases from V and 1 from J; bases not matched to a gene: 4. This CDR3 spans 15 amino acids. The CDR3 DNA reads as TGTGCCAGCAGTGGAGGACTAGCTCGCACAGATACGCAGTATTTT. Protein sequence: CASSGGLARTDTQYF. Based on the CDR3 plus reference TRBV2 and TRBJ2-3, the full variable domain is EPEVTQTPSHQVTQMGQEVILRCVPISNHLYFYWYRQILGQKVEFLVSFYNNEISEKSEIFDDQFSVERPDGSNFTLKIRSTKLEDSAMYFCASSGGLARTDTQYFGPGTRLTVL.

The rearrangement links TRBV5-6 to TRBJ2-3; 8 positions match TRBD2. Germline-derived CDR1 and CDR2 are SGHDT and YYEEEE. The CDR3 runs 14 residues. V lost 2 bases and J lost 11; bases outside the gene matches: 10. The CDR3 spells CASSLYSGGKLQYF. CDR3 bases: TGTGCCAGCAGCTTATACAGCGGGGGCAAGTTGCAGTATTTT.

The CDR3 DNA sequence: TGTGCCAGCTCATTGGACAGGTACCAGCCCCAGCATTTT. Translating it yields CASSLDRYQPQHF. The chain has TRBV18 and TRBJ1-5; 7 nucleotides match TRBD1. With V trimmed by 5 bases and J by 7 bases, 5 bases remained unmatched. The CDR3 has 13 residues. In germline, CDR1 is KGHSH, CDR2 LQKENI.

The chain employs TRBV9 and TRBJ2-1; 14 nucleotides match TRBD2. The V and J ends lost 4 bases and 8 bases, in that order; junction bases with no gene match: 5. The CDR3 runs 15 residues. CDR1 is SGDLS and CDR2 is YYNGEE in the germline V gene. This chain's CDR3 is CASSRLAGGPHEQFF. For the CDR3, the DNA is TGTGCCAGCAGCCGACTAGCGGGAGGGCCTCATGAGCAGTTCTTC.